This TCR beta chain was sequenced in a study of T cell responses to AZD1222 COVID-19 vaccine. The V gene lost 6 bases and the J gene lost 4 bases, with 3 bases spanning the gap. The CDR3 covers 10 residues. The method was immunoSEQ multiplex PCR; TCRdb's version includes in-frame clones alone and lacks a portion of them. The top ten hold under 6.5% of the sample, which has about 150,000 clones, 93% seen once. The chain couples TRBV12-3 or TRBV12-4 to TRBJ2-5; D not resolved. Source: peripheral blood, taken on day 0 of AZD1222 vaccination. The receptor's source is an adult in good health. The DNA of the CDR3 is TGTGCCAGCAGGGCAGAGACCCAGTACTTC. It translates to CASRAETQYF.